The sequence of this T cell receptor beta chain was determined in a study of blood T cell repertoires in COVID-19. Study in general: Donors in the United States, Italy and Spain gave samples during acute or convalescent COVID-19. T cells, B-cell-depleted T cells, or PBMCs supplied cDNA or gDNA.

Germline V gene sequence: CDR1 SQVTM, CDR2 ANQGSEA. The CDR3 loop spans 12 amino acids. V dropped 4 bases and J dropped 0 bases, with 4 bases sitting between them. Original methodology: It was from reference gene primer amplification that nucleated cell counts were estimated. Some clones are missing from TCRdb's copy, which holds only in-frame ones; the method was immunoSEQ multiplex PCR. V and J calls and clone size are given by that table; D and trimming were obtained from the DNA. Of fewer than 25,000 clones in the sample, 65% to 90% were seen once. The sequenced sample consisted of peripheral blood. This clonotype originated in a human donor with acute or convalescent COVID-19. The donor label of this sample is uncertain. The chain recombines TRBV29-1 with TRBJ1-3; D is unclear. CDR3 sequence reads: CSVVYSGNTIYF. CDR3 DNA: TGCAGCGTTGTTTACTCTGGAAACACCATATATTTT. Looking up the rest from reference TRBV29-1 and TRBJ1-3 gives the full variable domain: SAVISQKPSRDICQRGTSLTIQCQVDSQVTMMFWYRQQPGQSLTLIATANQGSEATYESGFVIDKFPISRPNLTFSTLTVSNMSPEDSSIYLCSVVYSGNTIYFGEGSWLTVV.